Below, 7 T cell receptor beta chains from the same sample are listed, as sequenced in a study of cytomegalovirus exposure and HLA in healthy donors. Assay used: immunoSEQ multiplex PCR; TCRdb lists only in-frame clones, some missing. The sample has more than 250,000 clones; 90% are singletons. The sample consisted of PBMCs. Source of these receptors: a woman in her twenties or thirties in good health and CMV-seronegative.

CDR3 residues: CASSRDRTPDNYGYTF. The CDR3 DNA sequence: TGTGCCAGCAGTAGGGACAGGACTCCCGATAACTATGGCTACACCTTC. This chain connects TRBV2 to TRBJ1-2; 8 bases are shared with TRBD1. The CDR3 is made up of 16 amino acids. Germline CDR1 SNHLY, CDR2 FYNNEI. J lost 1 base, V lost 5 bases, and 9 bases had no gene match.

The chain employs TRBV11-3 and TRBJ2-1; no reliable D call. This CDR3 spans 11 amino acids. V gave up 7 bases and J gave up 5 bases, with 6 bases separating them. Germline CDR1 SGHNT, CDR2 YENEEA. The CDR3 DNA follows: TGTGCCAGCAAACTGCACAATGAGCAGTTCTTC. Its protein product is CASKLHNEQFF.

The V gene is TRBV7-9, the J gene TRBJ1-1; D not resolved. CDR3 size: 13 residues. CDR1 and CDR2 (germline): SEHNR, FQNEAQ (reference sequence). The V end lost 5 bases, the J end lost 6 bases, and 13 bases lay between the germline ends. The CDR3 DNA reads TGTGCCAGCAGCCCGTCTGGGCGGTCTGAAGCTTTCTTT. Residues: CASSPSGRSEAFF.

CDR3 bases: TGTGCCAGCAGCACCGTCAGCACAGATACGCAGTATTTT. Its translation: CASSTVSTDTQYF. The rearrangement uses TRBV9 and TRBJ2-3, with D hard to call. V was shortened by 4 bases and J by 0 bases, with 6 bases between the two germline ends. The CDR3 spans 13 residues. Germline assignment: CDR1 SGDLS and CDR2 YYNGEE.

CDR3 sequence reads: CATSSGEINDEQYF. The CDR3 nucleotides are TGTGCCACCAGCAGCGGGGAGATCAACGACGAGCAGTACTTC. The V gene is TRBV15, the J gene TRBJ2-7; D is perhaps TRBD2 (5 bases). The CDR3 is 14 amino acids. The V and J ends lost 3 bases and 5 bases respectively, with 14 bases between them. CDR1 is LNHNV and CDR2 is YYDKDF in the germline V gene (reference sequence).

In its sample, this clone was seen a few times. The chain is built from TRBV19 and TRBJ1-1; D might be TRBD1 (5 bases). CDR3 length: 13 residues. The germline CDR1 and CDR2 sequences are LNHDA and SQIVND (reference sequence). Deletions cut 3 bases from V and 14 bases from J, with 19 bases between. The CDR3 nucleotides are TGTGCCAGTAGTATTGGGGCAGTACACATGGCGTTCTTT. Protein product: CASSIGAVHMAFF.

This clone appeared once. The CDR3 DNA sequence: TGTGCCAGCATCCCGGGAGTGGGGGGTTACAATGAGCAGTTCTTC. Encoded protein: CASIPGVGGYNEQFF. V is TRBV7-2 and J is TRBJ2-1; D is possibly TRBD2 (6 bases). CDR3 length equals 15 residues. The germline V gene encodes CDR1 SGHTA and CDR2 FQGNSA. V was cut by 7 bases and J by 4 bases, with 17 bases left in between. The full variable domain, completed using reference TRBV7-2 and TRBJ2-1, is GAGVSQSPSNKVTEKGKDVELRCDPISGHTALYWYRQSLGQGLEFLIYFQGNSAPDKSGLPSDRFSAERTGGSVSTLTIQRTQQEDSAVYLCASIPGVGGYNEQFFGPGTRLTVL.